The 20 T cell receptor beta chains listed next were all sequenced from one sample in a study of T cells expressing NK-cell markers. TCRdb processed the 5' RACE reads again and assigns one entry to each CDR3 protein, with no DNA. The table counts 500,000 or so distinct CDR3 sequences; 3% to 4.5% lies in the top ten. The sequenced sample consisted of blood T cells: a sorted CD56 or NKG2C T cell subset, CD4+ or CD8+ T cells, or bulk PBMC T cells (not recorded which). The receptors derive from a man younger than 35 in good health.

CDR3 loop: CASSLRSQDGYTF. This chain joins TRBV7-8 and TRBJ1-2. The CDR3 runs 13 residues. CDR1 is SGHVS, CDR2 FQNEAQ, per germline.

The chain has TRBV5-1 and TRBJ1-1; the D call of TRBD1 rests on TCRdb alone, since no DNA is present to check it. The CDR3 totals 15 residues. Germline CDR1 is SGHRS and CDR2 is YFSETQ. CDR3 residues: CASRAGSTKGTEAFF.

The gene calls are TRBV28 and TRBJ2-7. Germline CDR1 reads MDHEN; CDR2 reads SYDVKM. CDR3 size: 13 residues. The chain's CDR3 is CASSLALTYEQYF.

The chain is built from TRBV2 and TRBJ1-4; without DNA, the TCRdb call of TRBD1 cannot be checked. CDR1 is SNHLY and CDR2 is FYNNEI in the germline V gene. CDR3 length: 19 amino acids. The CDR3 sequence is CASRGWLQGSPATNEKLFF. Based on the CDR3 plus reference TRBV2 and TRBJ1-4, the full variable domain is EPEVTQTPSHQVTQMGQEVILRCVPISNHLYFYWYRQILGQKVEFLVSFYNNEISEKSEIFDDQFSVERPDGSNFTLKIRSTKLEDSAMYFCASRGWLQGSPATNEKLFFGSGTQLSVL.

The chain links TRBV6-2 or TRBV6-3 to TRBJ2-1; there is no DNA to check the TCRdb D call of TRBD2. Germline assignment: CDR1 MNHEY and CDR2 SVGEGT. The CDR3 sequence is 16 residues long. The CDR3 loop is CASSQILGRESNEQFF.

CDR3 amino acids: CASIPLAGANTGELFF. The chain has TRBV12-3 or TRBV12-4 and TRBJ2-2; as DNA is missing, the TRBD2 call by TCRdb cannot be tested. The CDR3 has 16 amino acids.

The chain recombines TRBV20-1 with TRBJ2-5; the D gene TCRdb calls, TRBD2, cannot be checked with no DNA. This CDR3 contains 13 residues. Germline V gene lookup returns CDR1 DFQATT and CDR2 SNEGSKA (reference sequence). CDR3 loop: CSALAGIGETQYF.

V gene TRBV5-1 combines with J gene TRBJ2-1. The CDR3 consists of 15 residues. CDR1 is SGHRS, CDR2 YFSETQ, per germline. The CDR3 protein is CASSWALGRNNEQFF.

The chain joins TRBV7-2 to TRBJ2-7; TCRdb designates TRBD1, a call that cannot be tested without DNA. Germline values: CDR1 SGHTA, CDR2 FQGNSA. The CDR3 spans 16 residues. The CDR3 reads CASSRNFDRRSNEQYF. The complete variable domain, with remaining parts taken from reference TRBV7-2 and TRBJ2-7, reads GAGVSQSPSNKVTEKGKDVELRCDPISGHTALYWYRQSLGQGLEFLIYFQGNSAPDKSGLPSDRFSAERTGGSVSTLTIQRTQQEDSAVYLCASSRNFDRRSNEQYFGPGTRLTVT.

This chain connects TRBV20-1 to TRBJ2-5; TCRdb outputs TRBD2, but without DNA this stays unchecked. The CDR3 runs 14 residues. The germline V gene encodes CDR1 DFQATT and CDR2 SNEGSKA (reference sequence). The CDR3 sequence: CSHLLSGSKETQYF.

This chain links TRBV10-2 with TRBJ2-7. The CDR3 extends over 11 amino acids. Germline assignment: CDR1 WSHSY and CDR2 SAAADI. CDR3 amino acids: CATALAYEQYF.

The CDR3 here is CASTPRGNPLYEQYF. The chain has TRBV12-3 or TRBV12-4 and TRBJ2-7; the TCRdb D gene call, TRBD1, has no DNA to confirm it. The CDR3 runs to 15 residues.

The V call is TRBV21-1, the J call TRBJ1-1. TRBV21-1 corresponds to a pseudogene. CDR3 length: 14 amino acids. The CDR3 region is CASSKVWGTTEAFF.

The chain joins TRBV4-2 to TRBJ2-1; TCRdb picks TRBD1, but there is no DNA to check that call. CDR1 and CDR2 (germline): LGHNA, YNFKEQ. The CDR3 runs 12 residues. CDR3 protein: CASSPPRNEQFF.

The V gene is TRBV24-1, the J gene TRBJ2-2; TCRdb names TRBD1, which stays unverified in the absence of DNA. CDR3 length: 15 amino acids. The germline V gene has CDR1 KGHDR and CDR2 SFDVKD. The chain's CDR3 is CATSGGTGYTGELFF.

This rearrangement joins TRBV29-1 to TRBJ2-5; no DNA is available, so the TRBD1 call from TCRdb remains unchecked. Germline CDR1 SQVTM, CDR2 ANQGSEA. The CDR3 is 15 residues long. The CDR3 region is CSVLLNRGRQETQYF.

This sequence joins TRBV24-1 and TRBJ2-2; the D gene TCRdb calls, TRBD1, cannot be checked with no DNA. CDR3 length: 13 amino acids. Germline V gene lookup returns CDR1 KGHDR and CDR2 SFDVKD. CDR3: CATRGTGTGELFF.

The genes are TRBV9 and TRBJ2-6; checking the TCRdb D call of TRBD1 is not possible without DNA. This CDR3 comprises 16 residues. Germline V lookup: CDR1 SGDLS, CDR2 YYNGEE. The CDR3: CASSATGGAGANVLTF.

V is TRBV7-2 and J is TRBJ2-1; no DNA is available, so the TRBD1 call from TCRdb remains unchecked. The CDR3 loop spans 16 amino acids. Germline assignment: CDR1 SGHTA and CDR2 FQGNSA. This chain's CDR3 is CASSYRTGSSYNEQFF.

This chain uses TRBV5-1 with TRBJ2-2; TCRdb's D gene call, TRBD1, goes unchecked for lack of DNA. Germline V gene data show CDR1 as SGHRS and CDR2 as YFSETQ. This CDR3 spans 18 amino acids. This CDR3 reads CASSLGPAKQGDTGELFF.